Shown below are 25 T cell receptor beta chains from a single sample sequenced in a study of blood T cell repertoires in COVID-19. Measured with immunoSEQ multiplex PCR; TCRdb has only the in-frame clones, and not every one. The table shows 200,000 to 300,000 clones, with over 75% occurring only once. What was sequenced was PBMCs or T cells enriched from blood (not recorded which). These receptor sequences come from a woman between 50 and 59 years old with acute COVID-19.

This clone turned up a few times. The V and J genes are TRBV7-2 and TRBJ2-7; 10 bases fit TRBD1. CDR1 SGHTA and CDR2 FQGNSA come from the germline V gene. V shed 4 bases, J shed 3 bases, and the junction held 3 bases outside the gene matches. This CDR3 comprises 14 residues. The CDR3 loop is CASSSRTGGYEQYF. The CDR3 DNA follows: TGTGCCAGCAGCTCCCGGACAGGGGGCTACGAGCAGTACTTC.

The chain is built from TRBV7-2 and TRBJ1-5; 8 bases fit TRBD1. J gave up 2 bases and V 4 bases, and 7 bases lay outside the gene matches. Germline CDR1 is SGHTA and CDR2 is FQGNSA. The CDR3 runs to 16 residues. The CDR3 nucleotides are TGTGCCAGCAGCTCCCCGGACAGGGTGGGCAATCAGCCCCAGCATTTT. This sequence encodes CASSSPDRVGNQPQHF.

The chain carries TRBV24-1 and TRBJ2-1, with 8 bases lining up with TRBD1. The CDR3 runs 15 residues. Trimming at V came to 1 base and at J to 5 bases, leaving 3 bases not matched to a gene. Looked up from germline, CDR1 is KGHDR and CDR2 is SFDVKD. CDR3 DNA: TGTGCCACCAGTGATTTTGGGACAGGTAACAATGAGCAGTTCTTC. This codes for CATSDFGTGNNEQFF.

This clone occurred once. As DNA, the CDR3 is TGTGCCAGTAGTACATTCCCTCAGGGTGACACTGAAGCTTTCTTT. This encodes CASSTFPQGDTEAFF. The chain joins TRBV19 to TRBJ1-1; maybe TRBD1 (5 bases). The CDR3 sequence is 15 residues long. Between the trimmed V and J ends, which lost 4 bases and 3 bases, there was a span of 15 bases. Germline lookup yields CDR1 LNHDA and CDR2 SQIVND (reference sequence).

The chain couples TRBV5-4 to TRBJ1-4; tentatively, D is TRBD1 (6 bases). Per the germline V gene, CDR1 is SGHNT and CDR2 is YYREEE (reference sequence). Trimming cost V 4 bases and J 3 bases, with 13 bases left between them. The CDR3 is 15 residues long. The CDR3: CASSRGGAANEKLFF. The CDR3 DNA sequence: TGTGCCAGCAGCCGAGGGGGGGCGGCTAATGAAAAACTGTTTTTT. The whole variable domain, remainder taken from reference TRBV5-4 and TRBJ1-4, is ETGVTQSPTHLIKTRGQQVTLRCSSQSGHNTVSWYQQALGQGPQFIFQYYREEENGRGNFPPRFSGLQFPNYSSELNVNALELDDSALYLCASSRGGAANEKLFFGSGTQLSVL.

This clone was recorded only once. The rearrangement joins TRBV11-3 to TRBJ2-3; no clear D. Germline lookup yields CDR1 SGHNT and CDR2 YENEEA. CDR3 size: 13 residues. Deletions cut 2 bases from V and 10 bases from J, with 13 bases between. CDR3 DNA sequence: TGTGCCAGCAGCTTAAGTATAGAGCGTGCGCAGTATTTT. Protein: CASSLSIERAQYF.

Notes on this clone: Different DNA sequences within this sample yield the same CDR3. This rearrangement joins TRBV5-4 to TRBJ2-7; perhaps TRBD1 as D (5 bases). The length of the CDR3 is 14 residues. The V end lost 1 base, the J end lost 1 base, and 9 bases lay between the germline ends. Germline V lookup: CDR1 SGHNT, CDR2 YYREEE (reference sequence). CDR3: CASSLTGNSYEQYF. CDR3 sequence (DNA): TGTGCCAGCAGCTTGACAGGAAATTCCTACGAGCAGTACTTC.

The rearrangement uses TRBV19 and TRBJ2-1, with 10 bases matching TRBD2. CDR1 and CDR2 (germline): LNHDA, SQIVND (reference sequence). CDR3 length equals 15 residues. The J segment lost 8 bases and the V segment lost 9 bases, leaving 13 bases of the junction unmatched. CDR3 amino acids: CASGLIAGGSDEQFF. The CDR3 bases are TGTGCCAGCGGTTTGATAGCGGGGGGTAGCGATGAGCAGTTCTTC.

The chain couples TRBV9 to TRBJ2-3; D is unresolved. Trimming removed 3 bases from V and 0 bases from J, with 11 bases in between. CDR3 size: 15 residues. Looked up from germline, CDR1 is SGDLS and CDR2 is YYNGEE. In nucleotides, the CDR3 is TGTGCCAGCAGCGCTAGTGAGTCTAGCACAGATACGCAGTATTTT. It encodes CASSASESSTDTQYF.

The chain is built from TRBV10-3 and TRBJ2-1, with D unresolved. CDR1 ENHRY and CDR2 SYGVKD come from the germline V gene. V lost 3 bases, J lost 4 bases, and 7 bases lay in between. The CDR3 length is 13 residues. CDR3 amino acids: CAISDQVYNEQFF. The CDR3 coding sequence is TGTGCCATCAGTGATCAGGTTTACAATGAGCAGTTCTTC.

The rearrangement links TRBV2 to TRBJ1-5; 7 bases align to TRBD1. CDR1 is SNHLY and CDR2 is FYNNEI in the germline V gene. The CDR3 extends over 16 amino acids. Trimming took 8 bases from V and 6 from J; bases not matched to a gene: 16. CDR3 coding DNA: TGTGCCAGCGGCCCCGGTGTTGGAGGGGGCGTTCAGCCCCAGCATTTT. It translates to CASGPGVGGGVQPQHF. The variable domain in full, with the rest retrieved from reference TRBV2 and TRBJ1-5, is EPEVTQTPSHQVTQMGQEVILRCVPISNHLYFYWYRQILGQKVEFLVSFYNNEISEKSEIFDDQFSVERPDGSNFTLKIRSTKLEDSAMYFCASGPGVGGGVQPQHFGDGTRLSIL.

V is TRBV6-6 and J is TRBJ1-6; TRBD1 matches 8 bases. V lost 8 bases, J lost 9 bases, and 12 bases stayed unmatched. Looked up from germline, CDR1 is MNHNY and CDR2 is SVGAGI (reference sequence). The CDR3 is made up of 15 amino acids. CDR3 in amino acids: CASLLGQGGSSPLHF. CDR3 nucleotides: TGTGCCAGCCTTCTCGGACAGGGAGGTTCTTCACCCCTCCACTTT.

Comment on this clone: An end of the junction differs from the germline gene, which may be a read error. This chain links TRBV7-8 with TRBJ1-1; no reliable D call. The CDR3 contains 13 residues. The germline gives CDR1 SGHVS, CDR2 FQNEAQ. The CDR3 DNA reads TGTGCCAGCAGCCTAGCTATAAACACTGAAGCTTTCTTT. Its protein is CASSLAINTEAFF.

This clone came up a few times. The J gene is TRBJ1-2, the V gene TRBV3-1 (or the pseudogene TRBV3-2); 7 bases are a match to TRBD1. V lost 5 bases, J lost 4 bases, and 4 bases stayed unmatched. The CDR3 has 13 residues. The germline V gene encodes CDR1 LGHDT and CDR2 YNNKEL (reference sequence). The CDR3, as DNA: TGTGCCAGCAGCGCGGGACAGACCTATGGCTACACCTTC. This encodes CASSAGQTYGYTF.

This clone was detected only a few times. The rearrangement uses TRBV30 and TRBJ1-3; a possible D gene is TRBD1 (6 bases). The CDR3 runs to 16 residues. The ends were cut back, 4 bases at V and 0 bases at J, with 16 bases in the middle. Germline assignment: CDR1 GTSNPN and CDR2 SVGIG (reference sequence). CDR3 sequence reads: CAWTFQGKGSGNTIYF. CDR3 coding DNA: TGTGCCTGGACCTTCCAGGGGAAAGGCTCTGGAAACACCATATATTTT.

The rearrangement links TRBV29-1 to TRBJ2-3, with D perhaps matching TRBD1 (6 bases). The CDR3 runs to 18 residues. The V end lost 3 bases, the J end lost 0 bases, and 22 bases lay between the germline ends. In germline, CDR1 is SQVTM, CDR2 ANQGSEA. The CDR3 protein is CSVEVLFRSGVSTDTQYF. The CDR3 DNA follows: TGCAGCGTTGAGGTTTTATTTAGGTCAGGGGTTAGCACAGATACGCAGTATTTT.

The chain links TRBV12-3 or TRBV12-4 to TRBJ1-2; weak D call: TRBD1 (6 bases). The length of the CDR3 is 12 residues. Between the trimmed V and J ends, which lost 1 base and 7 bases, there was a span of 7 bases. This chain's CDR3 is CASSLEGGGYTF. Written as DNA, the CDR3 is TGTGCCAGCAGTTTAGAAGGGGGTGGCTACACCTTC.

This clone was seen just once. This chain uses TRBV10-3 with TRBJ1-1, with TRBD1 as a possible D gene (6 bases). Germline V gene data show CDR1 as ENHRY and CDR2 as SYGVKD. CDR3 size: 15 residues. The V end lost 6 bases, the J end lost 6 bases, and 20 bases lay between the germline ends. This chain's CDR3 is CAIRETLQGVAEAFF. CDR3 in DNA: TGTGCCATCAGGGAAACATTACAGGGAGTGGCTGAAGCTTTCTTT.

Notes on this clone: The same CDR3 is also encoded by other DNA sequences in this sample. The CDR3 bases are TGCAGCGTCGCGCCCCCAGGACAGAACACTGAAGCTTTCTTT. Its protein is CSVAPPGQNTEAFF. The chain has TRBV29-1 and TRBJ1-1; the D gene is possibly TRBD1 (5 bases). The V gene's germline CDR1 is SQVTM and CDR2 ANQGSEA. This CDR3 has 14 residues. V was clipped by 6 bases and J by 1 base, with 15 bases between them.

This sequence joins TRBV2 and TRBJ1-4; 10 bases fit TRBD1. CDR3 length: 14 residues. The germline V gene encodes CDR1 SNHLY and CDR2 FYNNEI. Trimming took 6 bases from V and 5 from J; bases not matched to a gene: 3. The DNA for the CDR3 is TGTGCCAGCAGAATGGACAGGGGGAATGAAAAACTGTTTTTT. This sequence encodes CASRMDRGNEKLFF.

The chain recombines TRBV7-2 with TRBJ2-7; 9 positions agree with TRBD1. The V and J ends lost 6 bases and 4 bases, in that order; junction bases with no gene match: 7. Per germline, CDR1 SGHTA and CDR2 FQGNSA. This CDR3 has 14 residues. This CDR3 is CASSPGQGRYEQYF. The CDR3 DNA sequence: TGTGCCAGCAGTCCGGGACAGGGAAGGTACGAGCAGTACTTC.

J is TRBJ1-1 and V is TRBV19; the D gene is possibly TRBD1 (6 bases). Germline CDR1 LNHDA, CDR2 SQIVND (reference sequence). The V gene lost 0 bases and the J gene lost 1 base, with 9 bases spanning the gap. The CDR3 is 15 residues long. CDR3 bases: TGTGCCAGTAGTATAGATCAGGGGCAGAACACTGAAGCTTTCTTT. This gives the protein CASSIDQGQNTEAFF. The complete variable domain, with remaining parts taken from reference TRBV19 and TRBJ1-1, reads DGGITQSPKYLFRKEGQNVTLSCEQNLNHDAMYWYRQDPGQGLRLIYYSQIVNDFQKGDIAEGYSVSREKKESFPLTVTSAQKNPTAFYLCASSIDQGQNTEAFFGQGTRLTVV.

In this sample, this clone turned up once. V gene TRBV19 combines with J gene TRBJ2-1; TRBD1 matches at 11 bases. Looked up from germline, CDR1 is LNHDA and CDR2 is SQIVND (reference sequence). After removal of 5 bases from V and 7 bases from J, the junction contained 10 bases not matched to a gene. The CDR3 is made up of 16 amino acids. CDR3 nucleotides: TGTGCCAGTAGTGGGACAGGGGGATTAGGCCGGAATGAGCAGTTCTTC. Protein product: CASSGTGGLGRNEQFF.

The J gene is TRBJ2-1, the V gene TRBV10-3; D is perhaps TRBD2 (5 bases). Germline CDR1 is ENHRY and CDR2 is SYGVKD. The CDR3 is made up of 14 amino acids. V lost 8 bases and J lost 9, with 20 bases in between. In nucleotides, the CDR3 is TGTGCCATCCGCGGACTCTCGAAGGATGGTGAGCAGTTCTTC. Translation: CAIRGLSKDGEQFF.

The J gene is TRBJ1-2, the V gene TRBV7-3, with 9 nucleotides matching TRBD1. In germline, CDR1 is SGHTA, CDR2 FQGTGA. The CDR3 is 13 residues long. V lost 5 bases and J lost 6; bases outside the gene matches: 4. The CDR3 sequence: CASSPRTGDGYTF. The CDR3 bases are TGTGCCAGCAGCCCAAGGACAGGGGATGGCTACACCTTC.